This T cell receptor beta chain was documented in a study of blood T cell repertoires in COVID-19. From germline, CDR1 is MRHNA and CDR2 SNTAGT. V was shortened by 4 bases and J by 1 base, with 14 bases between the two germline ends. The CDR3 loop spans 15 amino acids. Some clones are missing from TCRdb's copy, which holds only in-frame ones; the method was immunoSEQ multiplex PCR. The table includes 100,000 to 150,000 clones, about 80% detected once. The receptor's source is a man in his forties with acute COVID-19. Source material: PBMCs or T cells enriched from blood (not recorded which). J is TRBJ2-7 and V is TRBV6-4, with D unresolved. CDR3 loop: CASSAQKTRSYEQYF. CDR3 sequence (DNA): TGTGCCAGCAGTGCACAGAAGACACGATCCTACGAGCAGTACTTC.